The 7 T cell receptor beta chains below all came from one sample that was sequenced in a study of glioma-infiltrating T cells. Amplification of TCR alpha and beta CDR3 regions from RNA used iRepertoire nested multiplex PCR. MiXCR, run by TCRdb on the multiplex PCR reads, gives a single entry per CDR3 protein. The sample records some 18,000 distinct CDR3 sequences, roughly 60% being singletons. The source material was glioma tissue, nonneoplastic brain tissue, or PBMCs (not recorded which). These receptor sequences come from a human donor with low-grade glioma or glioblastoma, undergoing nonglioma brain surgery, or in good health (not recorded which).

The chain couples TRBV18 to TRBJ1-5; perhaps TRBD1 as D (6 bases). The CDR3 runs to 15 residues. Between the trimmed V and J ends, which lost 6 bases and 6 bases, there was a span of 18 bases. Germline values: CDR1 KGHSH, CDR2 LQKENI. Here the CDR3 reads CASSHRENGIQPQHF. For the CDR3, the DNA is TGTGCCAGCTCGCACAGGGAAAATGGTATTCAGCCCCAGCATTTT.

This chain uses TRBV27 with TRBJ2-7; 7 bases map to TRBD2. The CDR3 sequence is 16 residues long. The germline V gene encodes CDR1 MNHEY and CDR2 SMNVEV (reference sequence). The J segment lost 4 bases and the V segment lost 0 bases, leaving 9 bases of the junction unmatched. The CDR3 DNA is TGTGCCAGCAGTTTATCGACTAGCCCAAAACTATACGAGCAGTACTTC. Translation gives CASSLSTSPKLYEQYF.

This chain joins TRBV20-1 and TRBJ1-2; D uncertain. Trimming shortened V by 1 base and J by 4 bases, and 7 bases separated the two germline ends. CDR3 length equals 12 residues. The germline V gene has CDR1 DFQATT and CDR2 SNEGSKA (reference sequence). CDR3 bases: TGCAGTGCTAGAGTAGAAGGCTATGGCTACACCTTC. Encoded protein: CSARVEGYGYTF.

The V and J genes are TRBV12-3 or TRBV12-4 and TRBJ1-2; D is uncertain. V gave up 5 bases and J gave up 0 bases, with 7 bases separating them. The CDR3 totals 13 residues. CDR3 residues: CASSALANYGYTF. The CDR3 DNA sequence: TGTGCCAGCAGTGCTTTAGCTAACTATGGCTACACCTTC.

The count of this clonotype is one. Given the absence of the conserved phenylalanine or tryptophan at the CDR3 end, a read error is likely. The gene calls are TRBV27 and TRBJ2-3; D is perhaps TRBD1 (7 bases). Germline lookup yields CDR1 MNHEY and CDR2 SMNVEV (reference sequence). CDR3 size: 15 residues. This CDR3 reads CASSLLVGGTDKQYL. The DNA for the CDR3 is TGTGCCAGCAGCCTTCTAGTAGGGGGGACAGATAAGCAGTATTTA.

The V gene is TRBV7-2, the J gene TRBJ1-5, with 8 bases lining up with TRBD1. Germline V lookup: CDR1 SGHTA, CDR2 FQGNSA. V shed 4 bases, J shed 5 bases, and the junction held 4 bases outside the gene matches. The CDR3 length is 14 residues. Written as DNA, the CDR3 is TGTGCCAGCAGCTCACAGGGGGGGGATCAGCCCCAGCATTTT. This translates into CASSSQGGDQPQHF.

The rearrangement uses TRBV27 and TRBJ2-5, with D possibly being TRBD1 (5 bases). Trimming removed 6 bases from V and 1 base from J, with 24 bases in between. This CDR3 comprises 18 residues. Germline CDR1 and CDR2: MNHEY and SMNVEV (reference sequence). Written as DNA, the CDR3 is TGTGCCAGCAGCCCAATTAGGCCGGGTAGGGGCGTCCAAGAGACCCAGTACTTC. Translating gives CASSPIRPGRGVQETQYF.